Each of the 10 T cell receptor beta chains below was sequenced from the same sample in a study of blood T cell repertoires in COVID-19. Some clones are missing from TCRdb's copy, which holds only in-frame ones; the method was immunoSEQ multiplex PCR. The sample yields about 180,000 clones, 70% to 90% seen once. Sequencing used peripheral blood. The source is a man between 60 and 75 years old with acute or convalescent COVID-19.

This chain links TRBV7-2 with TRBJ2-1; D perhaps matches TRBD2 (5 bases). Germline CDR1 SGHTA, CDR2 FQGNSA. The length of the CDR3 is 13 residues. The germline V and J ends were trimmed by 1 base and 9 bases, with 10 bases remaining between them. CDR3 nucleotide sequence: TGTGCCAGCAGCTTAGTGGCTAGCCCTGAGCAGTTCTTC. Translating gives CASSLVASPEQFF.

CDR3 coding DNA: TGTGCCAGCAGTGAACCTACTGGGGCCAACGTCCTGACTTTC. Translating gives CASSEPTGANVLTF. The J gene is TRBJ2-6, the V gene TRBV25-1; D gene unclear. The CDR3 extends over 14 amino acids. Germline V gene lookup returns CDR1 MGHDK and CDR2 SYGVNS. Trimming took off 2 bases at V and 2 bases at J, with 4 bases between the two ends.

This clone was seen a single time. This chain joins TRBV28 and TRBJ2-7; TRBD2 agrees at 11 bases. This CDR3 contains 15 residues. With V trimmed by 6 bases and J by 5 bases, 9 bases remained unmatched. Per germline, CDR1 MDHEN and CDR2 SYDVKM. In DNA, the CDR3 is TGTGCCAGCAGCCCCGGCCTAGCGGGAGGAAACGAGCAGTACTTC. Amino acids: CASSPGLAGGNEQYF.

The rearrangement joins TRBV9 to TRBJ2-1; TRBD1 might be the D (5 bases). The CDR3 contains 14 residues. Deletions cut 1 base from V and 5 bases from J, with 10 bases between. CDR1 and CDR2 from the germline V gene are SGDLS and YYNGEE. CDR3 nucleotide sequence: TGTGCCAGCAGCGTATTATCAGGGCACAATGAGCAGTTCTTC. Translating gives CASSVLSGHNEQFF.

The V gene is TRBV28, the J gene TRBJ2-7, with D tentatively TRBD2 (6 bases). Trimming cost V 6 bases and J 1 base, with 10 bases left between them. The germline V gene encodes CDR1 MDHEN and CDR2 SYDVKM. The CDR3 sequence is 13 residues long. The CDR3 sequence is CASSYGGSYEQYF. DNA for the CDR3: TGTGCCAGCAGCTACGGGGGATCCTACGAGCAGTACTTC.

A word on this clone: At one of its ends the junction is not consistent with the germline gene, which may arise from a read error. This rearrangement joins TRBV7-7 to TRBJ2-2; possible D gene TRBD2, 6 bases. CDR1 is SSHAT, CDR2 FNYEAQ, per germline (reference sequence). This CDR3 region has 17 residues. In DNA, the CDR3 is TGTGCTAGCAGCCTACGCCCGGGACTTGAGAACACCGGGGAGCTGTTTTTT. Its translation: CASSLRPGLENTGELFF.

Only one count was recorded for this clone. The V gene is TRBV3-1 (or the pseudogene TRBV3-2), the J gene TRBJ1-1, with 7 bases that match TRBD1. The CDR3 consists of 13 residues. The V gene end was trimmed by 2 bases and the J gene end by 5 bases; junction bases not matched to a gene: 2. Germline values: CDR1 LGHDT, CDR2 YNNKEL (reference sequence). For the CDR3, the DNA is TGTGCCAGCAGCCAAATACAGGGGACTGAAGCTTTCTTT. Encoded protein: CASSQIQGTEAFF.

CDR3: CATRLPPNYGYTF. In DNA, the CDR3 is TGTGCCACCCGACTTCCCCCTAACTATGGCTACACCTTC. This chain uses TRBV19 with TRBJ1-2, with unresolved D. From germline, CDR1 is LNHDA and CDR2 SQIVND (reference sequence). The V end lost 10 bases, the J end lost 0 bases, and 12 bases lay between the germline ends. CDR3 size: 13 residues.

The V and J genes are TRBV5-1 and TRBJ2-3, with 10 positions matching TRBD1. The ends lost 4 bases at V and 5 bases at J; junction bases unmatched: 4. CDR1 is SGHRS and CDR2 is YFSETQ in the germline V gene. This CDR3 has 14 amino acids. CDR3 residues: CASSLGTGVDTQYF. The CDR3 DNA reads TGCGCCAGCAGCCTAGGGACAGGGGTAGATACGCAGTATTTT.

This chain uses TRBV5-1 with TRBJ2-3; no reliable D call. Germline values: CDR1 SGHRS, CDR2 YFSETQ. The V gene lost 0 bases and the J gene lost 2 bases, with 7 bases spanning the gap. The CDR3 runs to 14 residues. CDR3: CASSLGAHTDTQYF. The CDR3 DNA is TGCGCCAGCAGCTTGGGGGCCCACACAGATACGCAGTATTTT.